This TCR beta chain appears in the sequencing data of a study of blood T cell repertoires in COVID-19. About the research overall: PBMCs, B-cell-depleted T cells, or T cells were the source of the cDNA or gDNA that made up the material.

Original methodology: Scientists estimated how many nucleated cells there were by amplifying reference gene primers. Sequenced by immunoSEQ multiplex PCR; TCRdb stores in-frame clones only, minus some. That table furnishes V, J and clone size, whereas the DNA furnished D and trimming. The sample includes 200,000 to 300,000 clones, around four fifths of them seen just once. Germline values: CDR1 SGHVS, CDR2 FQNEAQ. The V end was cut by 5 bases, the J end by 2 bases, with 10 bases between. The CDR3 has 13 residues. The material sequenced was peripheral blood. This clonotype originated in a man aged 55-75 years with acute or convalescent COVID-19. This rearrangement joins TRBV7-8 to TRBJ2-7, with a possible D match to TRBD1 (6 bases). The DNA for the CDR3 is TGTGCCAGCAGCCTAGGGACAACCTACGAGCAGTACTTC. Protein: CASSLGTTYEQYF.